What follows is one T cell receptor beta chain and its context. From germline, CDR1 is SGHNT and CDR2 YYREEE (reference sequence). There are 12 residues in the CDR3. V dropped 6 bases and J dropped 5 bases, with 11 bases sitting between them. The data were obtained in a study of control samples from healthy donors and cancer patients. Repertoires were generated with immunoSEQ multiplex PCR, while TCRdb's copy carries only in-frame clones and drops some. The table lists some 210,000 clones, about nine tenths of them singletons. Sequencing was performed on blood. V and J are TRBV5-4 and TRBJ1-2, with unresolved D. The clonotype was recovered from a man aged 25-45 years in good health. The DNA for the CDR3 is TGTGCCAGCACACTCGAGGGTTATGGCTACACCTTC. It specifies CASTLEGYGYTF.